The following is a TCR beta chain sequence with its context. Antigen specificity is unknown. The germline CDR1 and CDR2 sequences are LGHNA and YNFKEQ. This CDR3 contains 15 residues. Trimming took off 3 bases at V and 4 bases at J, with 13 bases between the two ends. The data are from a study of shared clonotypes between healthy human individuals. Study results and limitations: Clonotype sharing across a few donors was observed for around 5% of naive CD4 clonotypes.

Once extracted for a subset, genomic DNA was divided evenly among several immunoSEQ plates. The method was immunoSEQ multiplex PCR; TCRdb's version includes in-frame clones alone and lacks a portion of them. Of about 180,000 clones in the sample, 90% to 95% were seen once. Sequences were obtained from naive CD4+ T cells sorted from blood. Subset here: CD45RA+ positively selected. This chain joins TRBV4-2 and TRBJ2-1; possible D gene TRBD2, 5 bases. The TCR comes from a woman in her 30s in good health. CDR3 loop: CASSQGGSQYNEQFF. The DNA of the CDR3 is TGTGCCAGCAGCCAGGGCGGGTCCCAATACAATGAGCAGTTCTTC.